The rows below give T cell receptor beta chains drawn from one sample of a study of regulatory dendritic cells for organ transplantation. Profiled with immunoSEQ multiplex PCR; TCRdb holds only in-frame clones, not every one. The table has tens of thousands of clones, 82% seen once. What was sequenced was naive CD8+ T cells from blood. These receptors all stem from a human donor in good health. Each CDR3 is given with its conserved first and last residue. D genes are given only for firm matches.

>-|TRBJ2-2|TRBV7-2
CASSLLGTGTGELFF
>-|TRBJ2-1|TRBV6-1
CASSELGPSSYNEQFF
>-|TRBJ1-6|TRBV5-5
CASRTRAGNSPLHF
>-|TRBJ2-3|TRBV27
CASSLTQAVDTQYF
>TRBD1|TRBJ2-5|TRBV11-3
CASSLAPTGGETQYF
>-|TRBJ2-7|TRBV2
CASSPGPGTYEQYF
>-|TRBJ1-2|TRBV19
CASSIVVRDTHGYTF
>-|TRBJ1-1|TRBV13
CASSLGRGPNTEAFF
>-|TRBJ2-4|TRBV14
CASSQGGLGFQYF
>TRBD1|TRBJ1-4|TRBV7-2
CASREGTGGEKLFF
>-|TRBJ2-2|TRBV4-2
CASSQDRAGNTGELFF
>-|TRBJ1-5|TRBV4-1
CASSQEGPTWVQHF
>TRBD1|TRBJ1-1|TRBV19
CASSARDRVRTEAFF
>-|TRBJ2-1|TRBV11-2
CASSTRSGARNEQFF
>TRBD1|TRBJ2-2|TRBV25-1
CAMRQGDTGELFF
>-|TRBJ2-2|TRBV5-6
CASSWGQGTGELFF
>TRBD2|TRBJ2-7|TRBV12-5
CASGFSGGEQYF
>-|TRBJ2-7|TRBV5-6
CASSLLPGTSYEQYF
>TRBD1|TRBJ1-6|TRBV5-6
CASSPGTGLNSPLHF
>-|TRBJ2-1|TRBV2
CASSLDTSSYNEQFF
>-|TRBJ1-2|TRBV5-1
CASSLARQDPNYGYTF
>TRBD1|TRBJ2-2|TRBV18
CASSPPIQGATGELFF
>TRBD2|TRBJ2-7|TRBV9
CASSPGGYEQYF
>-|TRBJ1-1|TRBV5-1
CASSLEGKNTEAFF
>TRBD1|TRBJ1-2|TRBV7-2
CASSWFPGQGDGGNYGYTF
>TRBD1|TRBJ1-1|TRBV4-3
CASSPVGQGFTEAFF
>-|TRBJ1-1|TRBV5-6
CASSFSMNTEAFF
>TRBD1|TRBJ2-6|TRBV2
CASSSPGQGTHGGANVLTF
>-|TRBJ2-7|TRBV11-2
CASSFSREVYEQYF
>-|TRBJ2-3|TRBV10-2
CASSRGWADTQYF
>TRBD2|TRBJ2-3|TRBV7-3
CASSLTSGGHDTQYF
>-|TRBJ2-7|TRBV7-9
CASSFVQYEQYF
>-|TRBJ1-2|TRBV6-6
CASSYSPGRVNYGYTF
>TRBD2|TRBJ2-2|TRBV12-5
CASGLAPGGSGANTGELFF
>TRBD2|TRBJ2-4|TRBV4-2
CASSRLLAGATLAKNIQYF
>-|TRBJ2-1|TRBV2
CASSEGRHSYNEQFF
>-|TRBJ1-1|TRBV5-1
CASSSDTTVTEAFF
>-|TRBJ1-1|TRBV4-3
CASRSRGDTEAFF
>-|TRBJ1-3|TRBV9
CASSVDQGSGNTIYF
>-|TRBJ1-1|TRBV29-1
CSVKWGQNTEAFF
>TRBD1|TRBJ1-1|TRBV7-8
CASSRGTGFGTEAFF
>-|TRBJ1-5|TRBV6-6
CASSYGTAINQPQHF
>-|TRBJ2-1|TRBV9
CASSAAGTDSYNEQFF
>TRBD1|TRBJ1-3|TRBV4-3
CASSHLTGDGNTIYF
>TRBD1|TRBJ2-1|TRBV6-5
CASTRDRGSEQFF
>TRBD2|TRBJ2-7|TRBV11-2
CASSLGSGGYEQYF
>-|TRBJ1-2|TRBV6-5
CASSYLTADYGYTF
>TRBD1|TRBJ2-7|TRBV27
CASSPLGTGHEQYF
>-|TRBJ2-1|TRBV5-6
CASSLGRSSYNEQFF
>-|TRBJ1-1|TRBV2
CASSVVIRKNTEAFF
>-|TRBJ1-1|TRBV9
CASSVERENTEAFF
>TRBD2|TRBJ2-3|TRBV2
CASSALSGGTDTQYF
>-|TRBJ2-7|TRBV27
CASSLGRPGVSEQYF
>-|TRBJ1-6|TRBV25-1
CASSDRRGNNSPLHF
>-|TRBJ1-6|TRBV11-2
CASSGGRDGNSPLHF